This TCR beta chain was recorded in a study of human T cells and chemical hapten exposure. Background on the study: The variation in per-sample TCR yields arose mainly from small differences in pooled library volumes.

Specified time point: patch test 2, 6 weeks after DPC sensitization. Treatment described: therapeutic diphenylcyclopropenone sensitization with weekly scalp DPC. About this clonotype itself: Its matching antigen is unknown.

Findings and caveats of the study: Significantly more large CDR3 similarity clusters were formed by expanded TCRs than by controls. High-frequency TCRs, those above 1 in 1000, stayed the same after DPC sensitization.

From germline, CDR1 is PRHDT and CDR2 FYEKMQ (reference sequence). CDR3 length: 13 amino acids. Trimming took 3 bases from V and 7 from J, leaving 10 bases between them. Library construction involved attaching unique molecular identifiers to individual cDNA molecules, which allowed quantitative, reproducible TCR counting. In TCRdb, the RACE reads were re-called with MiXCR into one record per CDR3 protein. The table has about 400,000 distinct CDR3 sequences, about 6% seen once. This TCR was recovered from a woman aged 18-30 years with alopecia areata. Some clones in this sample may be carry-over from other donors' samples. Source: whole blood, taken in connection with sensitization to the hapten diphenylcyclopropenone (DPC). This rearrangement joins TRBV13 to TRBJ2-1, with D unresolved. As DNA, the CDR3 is TGTGCCAGCAGCTTGGGTAGGTCGAATGAGCAGTTCTTC. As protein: CASSLGRSNEQFF.